The clone carrying this T cell receptor beta chain was found many times. These data come from a study of blood T cells in healthy people across ages. A second about 6 to 12 cycle PCR used barcoded and J-beta primers. A single record per CDR3 protein comes from TCRdb applying MiXCR to the 5' RACE reads. Of some 1.6 million distinct CDR3 sequences listed, roughly 30% are singletons. Germline-derived CDR1 and CDR2 are SEHNR and FQNEAQ (reference sequence). J gave up 1 base and V 5 bases, and 7 bases lay outside the gene matches. The CDR3 extends over 15 amino acids. Ranging in age from roughly 6 to 90, the donors were healthy Caucasian individuals from Russia.

Sequenced material: blood. This receptor was taken from a woman in her twenties or thirties in good health. The rearrangement joins TRBV7-9 to TRBJ2-7; 8 bases match TRBD2. The CDR3 spells CASSPTTSASYEQYF. DNA for the CDR3: TGTGCCAGCAGCCCCACGACTAGCGCGTCCTACGAGCAGTACTTC.